This T cell receptor beta chain derives from a study of patients and donors after allogeneic stem cell transplantation. TCRdb re-called the RT-PCR reads with MiXCR, one entry per CDR3 protein. The sample has 400,000 to 450,000 distinct CDR3 sequences; roughly 16% are singletons. Looked up from germline, CDR1 is SQVTM and CDR2 is ANQGSEA. Between the trimmed V and J ends, which lost 6 bases and 8 bases, there was a span of 13 bases. The CDR3 is made up of 12 amino acids. The clonotype originates from a human donor who was either an allogeneic HSCT recipient or a stem cell or donor lymphocyte infusion donor (not recorded which). It is not recorded whose cells these are; they may come from a transplant donor. Sequencing used blood, either unsorted or a sorted T cell fraction (not recorded which). The V call is TRBV29-1, the J call TRBJ1-4; D ambiguous. CDR3 nucleotides: TGCAGCGTCCTGGGTTCTCCCGAAAAACTGTTTTTT. Its translation is CSVLGSPEKLFF. Drawing the rest from reference TRBV29-1 and TRBJ1-4, the complete variable domain is SAVISQKPSRDICQRGTSLTIQCQVDSQVTMMFWYRQQPGQSLTLIATANQGSEATYESGFVIDKFPISRPNLTFSTLTVSNMSPEDSSIYLCSVLGSPEKLFFGSGTQLSVL.